The table lists the clone carrying this T cell receptor beta chain with a count of one. Its antigen is undetermined. Researchers isolated at least 7 million PBMCs per sample. The data are from a study of blood T cells in healthy people across ages. PCR was performed a second time for roughly 7 to 11 cycles using a sample-barcoded 5' primer and a J-beta primer mix. With 12 random nucleotides, a template-switch adaptor tagged each individual cDNA molecule. TCRdb reprocessed the 5' RACE reads via MiXCR and lists one record per CDR3 protein. The data show roughly 800,000 distinct CDR3 sequences, about 48% seen once. Study-wide points: The unknown donor CMV status may have confounded expanded clonotype changes.

The CDR3 sequence is 15 residues long. From germline, CDR1 is SGHTA and CDR2 FQGTGA. Trimming took off 3 bases at V and 4 bases at J, with 16 bases between the two ends. The gene calls are TRBV7-3 and TRBJ2-7; TRBD1 is a possible D gene (6 bases). The sequencing input was blood. The sequence was obtained from a man at least 80 years old in good health. The CDR3 sequence: CASSFSPGQRYEQYF. For the CDR3, the DNA is TGTGCCAGCAGCTTCTCCCCCGGACAGAGATACGAGCAGTACTTC.